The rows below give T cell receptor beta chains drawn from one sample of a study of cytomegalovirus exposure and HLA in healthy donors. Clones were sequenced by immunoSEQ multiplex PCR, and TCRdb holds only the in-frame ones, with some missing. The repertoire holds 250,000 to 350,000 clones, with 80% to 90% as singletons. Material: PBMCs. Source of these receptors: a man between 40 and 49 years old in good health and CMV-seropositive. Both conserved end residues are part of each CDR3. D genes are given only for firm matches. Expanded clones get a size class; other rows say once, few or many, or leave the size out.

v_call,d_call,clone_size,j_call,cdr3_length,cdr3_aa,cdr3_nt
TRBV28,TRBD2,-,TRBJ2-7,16,CASSLLAGIGSYEQYF,TGTGCCAGCAGTTTACTAGCGGGGATCGGATCCTACGAGCAGTACTTC
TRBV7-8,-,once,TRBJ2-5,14,CASSLRAGFETQYF,TGTGCCAGCAGCTTACGGGCAGGGTTTGAGACCCAGTACTTC
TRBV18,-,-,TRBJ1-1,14,CASSPEAGNTEAFF,TGTGCCAGCTCACCCGAGGCGGGGAACACTGAAGCTTTCTTT
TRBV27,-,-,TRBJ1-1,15,CASSLYPPGSTEAFF,TGTGCCAGCAGTTTATACCCCCCGGGGTCCACTGAAGCTTTCTTT
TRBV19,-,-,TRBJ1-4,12,CASNREGEKLFF,TGTGCCAGTAACAGGGAAGGCGAAAAACTGTTTTTT
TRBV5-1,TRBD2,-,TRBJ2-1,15,CASSQTSGRANEQFF,TGCGCCAGCAGCCAAACTAGCGGGAGGGCGAATGAGCAGTTCTTC
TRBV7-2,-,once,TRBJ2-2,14,CASSLAGGPGELFF,TGTGCCAGCAGCTTAGCGGGGGGGCCCGGGGAGCTGTTTTTT
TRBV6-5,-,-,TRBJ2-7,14,CASTESQGLYEQYF,TGTGCCAGCACCGAATCCCAGGGACTCTACGAGCAGTACTTC
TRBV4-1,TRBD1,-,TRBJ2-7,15,CASSQFGTVSYEQYF,TGCGCCAGCAGCCAATTCGGGACAGTCTCCTACGAGCAGTACTTC
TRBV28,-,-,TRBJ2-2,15,CASSLAGLGTGELFF,TGTGCCAGCAGTTTGGCGGGGCTCGGCACCGGGGAGCTGTTTTTT
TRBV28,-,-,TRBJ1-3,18,CASSNYKTRTLSGNTIYF,TGTGCCAGCAGTAATTATAAGACGAGGACACTCTCTGGAAACACCATATATTTT
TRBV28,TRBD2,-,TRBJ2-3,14,CAGGVGTGADTQYF,TGTGCCGGGGGGGTAGGCACCGGGGCAGATACGCAGTATTTT
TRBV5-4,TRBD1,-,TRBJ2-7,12,CASSGQGYEQYF,TGTGCCAGCAGCGGACAGGGCTACGAGCAGTACTTC
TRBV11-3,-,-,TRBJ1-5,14,CASSRPTEDQPQHF,TGTGCCAGCAGCCGGCCGACAGAGGATCAGCCCCAGCATTTT
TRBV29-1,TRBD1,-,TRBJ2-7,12,CSARQGTYEQYF,TGCAGCGCCAGACAGGGTACCTACGAGCAGTACTTC
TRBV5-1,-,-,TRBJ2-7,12,CASSLTGTEQYF,TGCGCCAGCAGCTTGACAGGGACCGAGCAGTACTTC
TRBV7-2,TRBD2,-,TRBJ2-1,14,CASRRLAERNEQFF,TGTGCCAGCCGGAGACTAGCGGAACGCAATGAGCAGTTCTTC
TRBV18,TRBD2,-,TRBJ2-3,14,CASSPSGRTDTQYF,TGTGCCAGCTCACCGAGCGGGAGAACAGATACGCAGTATTTT
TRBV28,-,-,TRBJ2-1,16,CASTQDSGVSYNEQFF,TGTGCCAGCACCCAAGACTCAGGGGTCTCCTACAATGAGCAGTTCTTC
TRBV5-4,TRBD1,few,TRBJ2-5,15,CASSLSSGGRETQYF,TGTGCCAGCAGCTTGTCCTCAGGGGGCAGAGAGACCCAGTACTTC
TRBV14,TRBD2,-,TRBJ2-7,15,CASSQVPSGAYEQYF,TGTGCCAGCAGCCAAGTGCCTAGCGGTGCCTACGAGCAGTACTTC
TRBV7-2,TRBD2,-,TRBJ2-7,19,CASSSVIVAGGPRNYEQYF,TGTGCCAGCAGCTCCGTTATCGTAGCGGGAGGCCCTCGTAATTACGAGCAGTACTTC
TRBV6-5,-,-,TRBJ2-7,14,CASWPGGGSYEQYF,TGTGCCAGCTGGCCTGGAGGAGGTTCCTACGAGCAGTACTTC
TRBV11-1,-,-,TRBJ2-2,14,CASSRNRDTGELFF,TGTGCCAGCAGCCGGAACAGGGATACCGGGGAGCTGTTTTTT
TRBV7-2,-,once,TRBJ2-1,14,CASSLNEGYNEQFF,TGTGCCAGCAGCTTAAATGAGGGCTACAATGAGCAGTTCTTC
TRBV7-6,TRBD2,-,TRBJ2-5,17,CASSLWGLAGFQETQYF,TGTGCCAGCAGCTTATGGGGGCTAGCGGGCTTCCAAGAGACCCAGTACTTC
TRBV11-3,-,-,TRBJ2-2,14,CASSLGEMGGELFF,TGTGCCAGCAGCTTAGGGGAGATGGGCGGGGAGCTGTTTTTT
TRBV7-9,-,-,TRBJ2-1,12,CATIKEAEEQFF,TGTGCCACCATAAAAGAGGCCGAGGAGCAGTTCTTC
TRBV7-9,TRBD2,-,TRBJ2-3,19,CASSSSQGLAGSSTDTQYF,TGTGCCAGCAGCTCCAGTCAGGGACTAGCGGGCTCTAGCACAGATACGCAGTATTTT
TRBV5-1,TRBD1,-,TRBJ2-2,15,CASSVGQGFDGELFF,TGCGCCAGCAGCGTCGGACAGGGCTTTGACGGGGAGCTGTTTTTT
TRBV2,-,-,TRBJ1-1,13,CASSENGDRGAFF,TGTGCCAGCAGTGAAAACGGAGATCGTGGAGCTTTCTTT
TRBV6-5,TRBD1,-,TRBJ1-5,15,CASSPGTGLNQPQHF,TGTGCCAGCAGTCCCGGGACAGGTCTAAATCAGCCCCAGCATTTT
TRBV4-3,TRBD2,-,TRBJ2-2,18,CASSQDGLAGVATGELFF,TGCGCCAGCAGCCAAGATGGACTAGCGGGAGTCGCCACCGGGGAGCTGTTTTTT
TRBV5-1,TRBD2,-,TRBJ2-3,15,CASSLGLAGTDTQYF,TGCGCCAGCAGCTTGGGACTAGCGGGCACAGATACGCAGTATTTT
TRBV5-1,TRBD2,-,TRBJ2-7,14,CASSPTSGSYEQYF,TGCGCCAGCAGCCCTACTAGCGGCTCCTACGAGCAGTACTTC
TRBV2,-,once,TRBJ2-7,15,CASSVEGGSSYEQYF,TGTGCCAGCAGTGTAGAGGGAGGAAGCTCCTACGAGCAGTACTTC
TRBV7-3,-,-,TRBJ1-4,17,CASSLGPIPPTNEKLFF,TGTGCCAGCAGCTTAGGCCCGATCCCCCCAACTAATGAAAAACTGTTTTTT
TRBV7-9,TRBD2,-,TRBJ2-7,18,CSSSPGGTSGISSYEQYF,TGTTCCAGCAGCCCGGGGGGGACTAGCGGGATTAGCTCCTACGAGCAGTACTTC
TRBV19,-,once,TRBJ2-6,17,CASSGNPGTPGANVLTF,TGTGCCAGTAGTGGGAATCCCGGGACACCGGGGGCCAACGTCCTGACTTTC
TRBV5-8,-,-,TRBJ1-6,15,CASSYSNNDNSPLHF,TGTGCCAGCAGCTATTCCAACAATGATAATTCACCCCTCCACTTT
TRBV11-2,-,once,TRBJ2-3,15,CASSLVGGAGDTQYF,TGTGCCAGCAGCTTAGTGGGGGGGGCGGGCGATACGCAGTATTTT
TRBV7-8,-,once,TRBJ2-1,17,CASSPPIRESPYNEQFF,TGTGCCAGCAGCCCCCCGATTCGGGAGAGCCCCTACAATGAGCAGTTCTTC
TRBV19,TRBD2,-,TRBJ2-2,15,CASNIGLAGTGELFF,TGTGCCAGTAACATCGGTCTAGCGGGTACCGGGGAGCTGTTTTTT
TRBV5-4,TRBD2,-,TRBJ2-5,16,CASSLGTSGYQETQYF,TGTGCCAGCAGCCTGGGGACTAGCGGGTACCAAGAGACCCAGTACTTC
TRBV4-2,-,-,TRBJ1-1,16,CASSQVGVRVTTEAFF,TGTGCCAGCAGCCAAGTTGGGGTCAGGGTGACCACTGAAGCTTTCTTT
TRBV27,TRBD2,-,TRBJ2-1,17,CASSLSRREGQVNEQFF,TGTGCCAGCAGTTTATCTCGGCGGGAGGGCCAGGTAAATGAGCAGTTCTTC
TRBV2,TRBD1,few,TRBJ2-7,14,CASSSGTGFYEQYF,TGTGCCAGCAGCTCCGGGACAGGTTTCTACGAGCAGTACTTC
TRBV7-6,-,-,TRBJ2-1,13,CASSSPSVNEQFF,TGTGCCAGCAGCTCCCCTAGCGTCAATGAGCAGTTCTTC
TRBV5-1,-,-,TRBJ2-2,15,CASSLRQPSTGELFF,TGCGCCAGCAGCTTACGACAGCCGTCCACCGGGGAGCTGTTTTTT
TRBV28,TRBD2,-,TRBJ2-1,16,CASSFASSGSSNEQFF,TGTGCCAGCAGTTTTGCATCCAGCGGGAGTTCCAATGAGCAGTTCTTC
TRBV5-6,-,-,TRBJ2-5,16,CASSYKGGGPAETQYF,TGTGCCAGCAGCTATAAGGGGGGAGGGCCCGCAGAGACCCAGTACTTC
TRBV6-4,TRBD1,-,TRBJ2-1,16,CASSPPGQGAEGEQFF,TGTGCCAGCAGTCCACCGGGACAGGGGGCGGAGGGTGAGCAGTTCTTC
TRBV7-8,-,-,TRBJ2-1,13,CASRQAVGNEQFF,TGTGCCAGTCGCCAGGCTGTTGGCAATGAGCAGTTCTTC
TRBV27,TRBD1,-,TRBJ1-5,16,CASRDRGTLSNQPQHF,TGTGCCAGCAGGGACAGGGGGACATTGAGCAATCAGCCCCAGCATTTT
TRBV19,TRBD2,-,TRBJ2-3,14,CASSPGLAADTQYF,TGTGCCAGTAGCCCGGGACTAGCAGCAGATACGCAGTATTTT